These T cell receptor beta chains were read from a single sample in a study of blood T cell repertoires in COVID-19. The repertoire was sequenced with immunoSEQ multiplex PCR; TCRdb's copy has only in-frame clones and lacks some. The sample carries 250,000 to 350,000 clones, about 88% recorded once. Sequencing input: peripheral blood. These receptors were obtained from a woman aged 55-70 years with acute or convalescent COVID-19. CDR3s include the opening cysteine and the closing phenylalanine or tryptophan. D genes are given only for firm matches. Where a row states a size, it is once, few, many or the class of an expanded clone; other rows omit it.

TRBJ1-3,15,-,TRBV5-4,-,TGTGCCAGCAGCTTGGGAAAGAGCTCTGGAAACACCATATATTTT,CASSLGKSSGNTIYF
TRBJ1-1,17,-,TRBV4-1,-,TGCGCCAGCAGCCAAGCAGGAGGGGCCGGGACGCACACTGAAGCTTTCTTT,CASSQAGGAGTHTEAFF
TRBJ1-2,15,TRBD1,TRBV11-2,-,TGTGCCAGCAGCTTGGGCGGGACAGGGGGCTATGGCTACACCTTC,CASSLGGTGGYGYTF
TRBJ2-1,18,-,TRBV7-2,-,TGTGCCAGCAGCTTAGGATCTACGGGGTTCAGCTCCTACAATGAGCAGTTCTTC,CASSLGSTGFSSYNEQFF
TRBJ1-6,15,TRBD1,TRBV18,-,TGTGCCAGCTCACCATCCGGGACAGATAATTCACCCCTCCACTTT,CASSPSGTDNSPLHF
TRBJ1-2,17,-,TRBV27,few,TGTGCCAGCAGTTTAGGCAGGGGTCTTCCCCCTAACTATGGCTACACCTTC,CASSLGRGLPPNYGYTF
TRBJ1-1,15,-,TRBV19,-,TGTGCCAGTAGTTCTAGCTTGTCCTTGAACACTGAAGCTTTCTTT,CASSSSLSLNTEAFF
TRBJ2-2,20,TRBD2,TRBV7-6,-,TGTGCCAGCAGCTTAGCGCAGGGCACTAGCGGGGGTCTGGCCACCGGGGAGCTGTTTTTT,CASSLAQGTSGGLATGELFF
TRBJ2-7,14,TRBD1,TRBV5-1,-,TGCGCCAGCAGCTTGGGACAGGGGTCCTACGAGCAGTACTTC,CASSLGQGSYEQYF
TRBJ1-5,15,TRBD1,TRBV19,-,TGTGCCAGTAGAGGACAGGGTACGGGCAATCAGCCCCAGCATTTT,CASRGQGTGNQPQHF
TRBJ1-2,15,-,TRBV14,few,TGTGCCAGCAGCCAAGAAGGGGACACCCGCTATGGCTACACCTTC,CASSQEGDTRYGYTF
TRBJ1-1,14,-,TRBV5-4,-,TGTGCCAGCAGCGTCGACAGCCCGAACACTGAAGCTTTCTTT,CASSVDSPNTEAFF
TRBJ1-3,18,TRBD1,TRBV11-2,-,TGTGCCAGCAGCTTAGTGGTGGGAGTGACAGGGGCCGGAAACACCATATATTTT,CASSLVVGVTGAGNTIYF
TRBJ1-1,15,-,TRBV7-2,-,TGTGCCAGCAGCTTAGACGGAGGGGCGAACACTGAAGCTTTCTTT,CASSLDGGANTEAFF
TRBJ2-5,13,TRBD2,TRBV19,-,TGTGCCAGTAGGTTAGCGGGAGGAGAGACCCAGTACTTC,CASRLAGGETQYF
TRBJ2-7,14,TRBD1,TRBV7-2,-,TGTGCCAGCAGTTATGGACAGGGGGCCGTCGAGCAGTACTTC,CASSYGQGAVEQYF
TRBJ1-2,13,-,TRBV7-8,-,TGTGCCAGCAGCTTAGTCGTCCTGGAGGGCTACACCTTC,CASSLVVLEGYTF
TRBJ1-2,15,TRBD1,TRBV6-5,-,TGTGCCAGCAGACTCGGGACAGCGGGAGGCTATGGCTACACCTTC,CASRLGTAGGYGYTF
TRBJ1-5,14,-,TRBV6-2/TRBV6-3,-,TGTGCCAGCAGTTACACGAGAAGCAATCAGCCCCAGCATTTT,CASSYTRSNQPQHF
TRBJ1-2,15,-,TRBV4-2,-,TGTGCCAGCAGCCAAGTTCAGGGAGGGGGGTATGGCTACACCTTC,CASSQVQGGGYGYTF
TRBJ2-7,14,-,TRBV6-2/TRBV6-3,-,TGTGCCAGCGGCCTAGGCGGACTCGCCTACGAGCAGTACTTC,CASGLGGLAYEQYF
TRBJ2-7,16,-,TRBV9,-,TGTGCCAGCAACTTCAAAAAGGGGGACCGATCCTACGAGCAGTACTTC,CASNFKKGDRSYEQYF
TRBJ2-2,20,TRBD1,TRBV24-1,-,TGTGCCACCAGTGATTTGCTAGGGACAGGGCATCCGTGGGCCGTGGGGGAGCTGTTTTTT,CATSDLLGTGHPWAVGELFF
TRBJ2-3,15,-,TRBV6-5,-,TGTGCCACCGCGCTGGTCGGCAGCCAGGCGGATACGCAGTATTTT,CATALVGSQADTQYF
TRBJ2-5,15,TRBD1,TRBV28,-,TGTGCCAGCAGTTTAGACGGGACAGGACAAGAGACCCAGTACTTC,CASSLDGTGQETQYF
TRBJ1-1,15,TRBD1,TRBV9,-,TGTGCCAGCAGCGAGCGGGACAGGGGGCACACTGAAGCTTTCTTT,CASSERDRGHTEAFF
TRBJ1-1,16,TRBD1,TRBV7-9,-,TGTGCCAGCAGCCGGGACAGCCTAACCTTGAACACTGAAGCTTTCTTT,CASSRDSLTLNTEAFF